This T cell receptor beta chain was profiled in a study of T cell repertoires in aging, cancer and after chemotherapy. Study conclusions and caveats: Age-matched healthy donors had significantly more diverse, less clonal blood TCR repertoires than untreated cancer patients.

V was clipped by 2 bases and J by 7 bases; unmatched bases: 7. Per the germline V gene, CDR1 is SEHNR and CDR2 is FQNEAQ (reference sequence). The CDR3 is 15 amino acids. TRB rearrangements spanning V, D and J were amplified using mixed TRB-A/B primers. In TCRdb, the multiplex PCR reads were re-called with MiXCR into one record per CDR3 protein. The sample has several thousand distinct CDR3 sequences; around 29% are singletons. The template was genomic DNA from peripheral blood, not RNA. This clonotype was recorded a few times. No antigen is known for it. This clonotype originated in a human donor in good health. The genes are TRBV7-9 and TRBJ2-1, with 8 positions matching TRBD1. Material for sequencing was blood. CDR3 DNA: TGTGCCAGCAGCTTATCAGGGGGCGCGGTAAATGAGCAGTTCTTC. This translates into CASSLSGGAVNEQFF.